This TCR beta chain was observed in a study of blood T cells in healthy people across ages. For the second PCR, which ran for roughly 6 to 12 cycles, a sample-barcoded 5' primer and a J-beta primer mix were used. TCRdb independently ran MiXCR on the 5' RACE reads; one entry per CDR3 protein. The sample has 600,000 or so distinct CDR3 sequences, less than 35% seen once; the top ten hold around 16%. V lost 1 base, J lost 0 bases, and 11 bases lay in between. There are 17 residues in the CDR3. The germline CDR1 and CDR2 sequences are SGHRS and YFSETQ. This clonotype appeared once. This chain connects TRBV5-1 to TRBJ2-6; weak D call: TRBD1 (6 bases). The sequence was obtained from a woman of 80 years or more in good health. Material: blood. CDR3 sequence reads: CASSLTGPYSGANVLTF. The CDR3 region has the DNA TGCGCCAGCAGCTTGACAGGGCCTTACTCTGGGGCCAACGTCCTGACTTTC. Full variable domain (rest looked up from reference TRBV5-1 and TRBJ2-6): KAGVTQTPRYLIKTRGQQVTLSCSPISGHRSVSWYQQTPGQGLQFLFEYFSETQRNKGNFPGRFSGRQFSNSRSEMNVSTLELGDSALYLCASSLTGPYSGANVLTFGAGSRLTVL.